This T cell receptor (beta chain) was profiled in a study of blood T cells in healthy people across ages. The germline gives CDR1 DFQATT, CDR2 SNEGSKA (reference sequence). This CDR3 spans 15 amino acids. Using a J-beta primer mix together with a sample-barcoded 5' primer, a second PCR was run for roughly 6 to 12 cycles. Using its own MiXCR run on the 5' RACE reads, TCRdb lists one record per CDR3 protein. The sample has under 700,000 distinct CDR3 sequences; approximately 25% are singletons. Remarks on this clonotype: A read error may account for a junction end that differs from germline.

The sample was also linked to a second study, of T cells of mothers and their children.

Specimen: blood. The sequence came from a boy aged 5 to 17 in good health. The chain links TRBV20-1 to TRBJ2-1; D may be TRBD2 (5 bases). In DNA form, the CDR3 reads TGCAGTGCTAGAGAGACCGTACAAGACTACAATGAGCAGCTCTTC. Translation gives CSARETVQDYNEQLF.